These 5 T cell receptor beta chains were sequenced from one sample in a study of T cell responses to AZD1222 COVID-19 vaccine. TCRdb's copy holds only in-frame clones and misses some; the assay was immunoSEQ multiplex PCR. The table lists over 150,000 clones, roughly 92% of them singletons, with roughly 0.99% in the top ten. Sample: peripheral blood, taken 28 days after the second AZD1222 dose. The receptors shown here come from an adult who received the AZD1222 COVID-19 vaccine.

As for this clone: Additional DNA sequences in this sample encode the identical CDR3. The rearrangement joins TRBV5-1 to TRBJ1-5; D call uncertain. Germline CDR1 reads SGHRS; CDR2 reads YFSETQ. Trimming cost V 1 base and J 0 bases, with 8 bases left between them. CDR3 size: 15 residues. The CDR3 region is CASSLRGNSNQPQHF. Here the CDR3 DNA reads TGCGCCAGCAGCTTGCGGGGAAATAGCAATCAGCCCCAGCATTTT.

The J gene is TRBJ2-7, the V gene TRBV7-8; 8 bases match TRBD2. The CDR3 has 16 amino acids. The trim removed 5 bases at V and 5 bases at J, leaving 14 bases unmatched. Germline V gives CDR1 SGHVS, CDR2 FQNEAQ. The CDR3 reads CASSLDDSGALNEQYF. The CDR3 bases are TGTGCCAGCAGCCTAGATGATAGCGGGGCTCTGAACGAGCAGTACTTC.

The chain carries TRBV6-2 or TRBV6-3 and TRBJ1-3; D is unresolved. Per the germline V gene, CDR1 is MNHEY and CDR2 is SVGEGT. The CDR3 has 15 residues. Trimming removed 6 bases at V and 0 bases at J, with 12 bases between. The CDR3 loop reads CASSLEPTSGNTIYF. CDR3 coding DNA: TGTGCCAGCAGCTTGGAACCGACCTCTGGAAACACCATATATTTT.

V is TRBV10-3 and J is TRBJ2-1, with 8 nucleotides matching TRBD1. Unmatched junction bases numbered 13, after V lost 6 bases and J lost 12 bases. CDR3 length: 14 residues. The germline V gene has CDR1 ENHRY and CDR2 SYGVKD. CDR3 protein: CAIREDRVGFGQFF. The CDR3 DNA follows: TGTGCCATCAGGGAGGACAGGGTCGGCTTCGGGCAGTTCTTC.

The V call is TRBV2, the J call TRBJ1-5; D unresolved. V was clipped by 7 bases and J by 0 bases, with 7 bases between them. The length of the CDR3 is 13 residues. CDR1 SNHLY and CDR2 FYNNEI come from the germline V gene. The CDR3 sequence: CASTSYSNQPQHF. The CDR3 DNA is TGTGCCAGCACATCCTATAGCAATCAGCCCCAGCATTTT.